This note documents a single TCR beta chain sequence. Its antigen is as yet unknown. V was cut by 8 bases and J by 4 bases, with 20 bases left in between. The CDR3 length is 15 residues. Germline CDR1 MNHNS, CDR2 SASEGT. Described treatment: approximately nine-day PBMC culture with coronavirus spike peptide pools or control peptides (ViraFEST assay). With peptide pools, ViraFEST first expanded antigen-specific T cells and afterwards sequenced their TCRs. This entry belongs to a study of vaccination and CD4 T cells after COVID-19. Study-wide background: Testing by nasal swab PCR showed convalescent patients to be SARS-CoV-2 positive; about 10 were mild and one was severe. Post-vaccination samples were procured at a median of approximately 70 days following dose two (range 14 to 241). Study-wide results and caveats: Spike mono-reactivity was found in 304 of 307 vaccine-specific clones from convalescent patients.

The Oncomine TCR Beta short-read assay sequenced DNA from cultured CD4+ T cells. TCRdb redid the calling of the PCR reads with MiXCR, one entry per CDR3 protein. There are roughly 15,000 distinct CDR3 sequences in the sample; 55% to 80% occur only once, and more than 5% lies in the top ten. The specimen sequenced was CD4+ T cells from blood, cultured in vitro. The receptor was isolated from a human donor who had recovered from COVID-19. The V call is TRBV6-1, the J call TRBJ1-1, with D perhaps TRBD1 (6 bases). In nucleotides, the CDR3 is TGTGCCAGCCTAGATACAGGGAGGTTTAGCACTGAAGCTTTCTTT. It is translated as CASLDTGRFSTEAFF.